This TCR beta chain was observed in a study of cytomegalovirus exposure and HLA in healthy donors. The PCR was carried out with 60 Vbeta primers and 13 Jbeta primers. Only in-frame clones appear in the TCRdb table, and some are missing; sequencing was by immunoSEQ multiplex PCR. The sample holds 150,000 to 200,000 clones, roughly 79% seen once. Germline-derived CDR1 and CDR2 are SGHAT and FQNNGV. The CDR3 has 12 amino acids. Unmatched junction bases numbered 1, after V lost 5 bases and J lost 5 bases. J is TRBJ2-3 and V is TRBV11-2; 7 nucleotides line up with TRBD1. The sequence came from a woman aged 35 to 49 in good health and CMV-seronegative. Source material: PBMCs. CDR3 sequence: CASSPGGDTQYF. CDR3 coding DNA: TGTGCCAGCAGCCCAGGGGGAGATACGCAGTATTTT. Drawing the rest from reference TRBV11-2 and TRBJ2-3, the complete variable domain is EAGVAQSPRYKIIEKRQSVAFWCNPISGHATLYWYQQILGQGPKLLIQFQNNGVVDDSQLPKDRFSAERLKGVDSTLKIQPAKLEDSAVYLCASSPGGDTQYFGPGTRLTVL.